The rows below give T cell receptor beta chains drawn from one sample of a study of PD-L1 blockade in urothelial cancer. TCRdb's table, derived via immunoSEQ multiplex PCR, lists solely in-frame clones and lacks some. The sample holds some 90,000 clones, around 92% seen once. Sequenced material: PBMCs, taken around atezolizumab (anti-PD-L1) treatment. Every receptor here comes from a woman older than 75 with urothelial cancer. CDR3s include the opening cysteine and the closing phenylalanine or tryptophan. D genes are given only for firm matches. For some rows the clone size is stated as once, few or many, or as a class when expanded; others skip it.

J,size,D,V,DNA,CDR3
TRBJ2-2,NA,TRBD2,TRBV5-1,TGCGCCAGCAAGCGGGAGCTCAACACCGGGGAGCTGTTTTTT,CASKRELNTGELFF
TRBJ2-2,NA,NA,TRBV7-8,TGTGCCAGCAGGTTCCCCTCCCCCGGGGAGCTGTTTTTT,CASRFPSPGELFF
TRBJ1-2,NA,TRBD1,TRBV19,TGTGCCAGTAGTGTTGCCGGGACAGAGCCGAACTATGGCTACACCTTC,CASSVAGTEPNYGYTF
TRBJ2-7,NA,TRBD1,TRBV6-5,TGTGCCAGCAGTCGTTCCGGGACAGGTAACTACGAGCAGTACTTC,CASSRSGTGNYEQYF
TRBJ2-2,NA,NA,TRBV9,TGTGCCAGCAGCGTAAACACTCACGGGGGTAGCGGCGGGGAGCTGTTTTTT,CASSVNTHGGSGGELFF
TRBJ2-5,NA,NA,TRBV5-1,TGCGCCAGCAGCTTGGGATTCGGCCAAGAGACCCAGTACTTC,CASSLGFGQETQYF
TRBJ1-1,NA,NA,TRBV9,TGTGCCAGCAGCGCCGGGATGAACACTGAAGCTTTCTTT,CASSAGMNTEAFF
TRBJ1-1,NA,TRBD1,TRBV10-3,TGTGCCATCAGTCACAGGGGGAACACTGAAGCTTTCTTT,CAISHRGNTEAFF
TRBJ1-1,NA,NA,TRBV6-1,TGTGCCAGCAGCGCGACCGGGGGAGGGGGAACTGAAGCTTTCTTT,CASSATGGGGTEAFF
TRBJ2-3,NA,TRBD2,TRBV5-4,TGTGCCAGCAGCACCCCGGGGACTAGCGGGAGTAGATCAGATACGCAGTATTTT,CASSTPGTSGSRSDTQYF
TRBJ2-5,NA,NA,TRBV18,TGTGCCAGCTCACCAGGGCAATCAGAGACCCAGTACTTC,CASSPGQSETQYF
TRBJ1-4,NA,TRBD1,TRBV14,TGTGCCAGCAGCCAAGTACAGGGGAAGGCTAATGAAAAACTGTTTTTT,CASSQVQGKANEKLFF
TRBJ2-5,NA,NA,TRBV5-4,TGTGCCAGCAGCCCCTCCCAGGGAACGGTGGAGACCCAGTACTTC,CASSPSQGTVETQYF
TRBJ1-1,NA,NA,TRBV7-3,TGTGCCAGCAGCTTAACCTCTGGGGCCTCCGAAGCTTTCTTT,CASSLTSGASEAFF
TRBJ1-1,few,TRBD1,TRBV19,TGTGCCAGTAGTATGGACAGGCCCGGGGGGAACACTGAAGCTTTCTTT,CASSMDRPGGNTEAFF
TRBJ1-3,NA,TRBD1,TRBV28,TGTGCCAGCAGTTTATCAGGGGGCTCTGGAAACACCATATATTTT,CASSLSGGSGNTIYF
TRBJ2-1,NA,TRBD2,TRBV19,TGTGCCAGTAGAAACACGGGACTAGCGGGAGCATTCTACAATGAGCAGTTCTTC,CASRNTGLAGAFYNEQFF
TRBJ2-7,NA,NA,TRBV6-6,TGTGCCACCACCGACAGCCTCGACGAGCAGTACTTC,CATTDSLDEQYF
TRBJ1-1,few,TRBD1,TRBV28,TGTGCCAGCAGTTTTGACAGGGGAACTTTCTTT,CASSFDRGTFF
TRBJ1-5,NA,TRBD1,TRBV29-1,TGCAGCGTTTCTGACAGGGGCAATCAGCCCCAGCATTTT,CSVSDRGNQPQHF
TRBJ2-3,NA,TRBD1,TRBV5-4,TGTGCCAGCAGTCTTGGGGGACAGGGGGCCACAGATACGCAGTATTTT,CASSLGGQGATDTQYF
TRBJ2-7,NA,TRBD1,TRBV19,TGTGCCAGTAGTGACCCTTGGGGACAGAAGCGCGAGCAGTACTTC,CASSDPWGQKREQYF
TRBJ2-7,NA,NA,TRBV9,TGTGCCAGCAGCGTAGAACTTCAATCCTACGAGCAGTACTTC,CASSVELQSYEQYF
TRBJ1-2,NA,NA,TRBV5-4,TGTGCCAGCAGCTTGGGAGGAGGGCTTACTAACTATGGCTACACCTTC,CASSLGGGLTNYGYTF
TRBJ2-1,NA,NA,TRBV5-1,TGCGCCAGCAGCTTTTCCCAGATCGTCTCGGGAGAGCAGTTCTTC,CASSFSQIVSGEQFF
TRBJ2-5,few,NA,TRBV5-3,TGTGCCAGAAGCTTACCCTCTCGCGAGGCTGGCCAAGAGACCCAGTACTTC,CARSLPSREAGQETQYF
TRBJ2-3,NA,TRBD1,TRBV30,TGTGCCTGGAGTTGGGCAGGGGGAAGGCCAGATACGCAGTATTTT,CAWSWAGGRPDTQYF
TRBJ1-5,NA,NA,TRBV10-3,TGTGCCATCAGTGAGTCAGGAACACCCCGGAGTCAGCCCCAGCATTTT,CAISESGTPRSQPQHF
TRBJ2-7,NA,TRBD1,TRBV5-1,TGCGCCAGCAGCTTGGGACAGGGGGCCGAGCAGTACTTC,CASSLGQGAEQYF
TRBJ2-6,NA,NA,TRBV18,TGTGCCAGCTCACCACAAGTCGCGACTATCTCTGGGGCCAACGTCCTGACTTTC,CASSPQVATISGANVLTF
TRBJ1-2,NA,TRBD1,TRBV19,TGTGCCTCTAATTATTTCTTCCTGACAGGGGATGGCTACACCTTC,CASNYFFLTGDGYTF
TRBJ1-1,NA,NA,TRBV28,TGTGCCAGCACTTCCCTGCCCGGCACTGAAGCTTTCTTT,CASTSLPGTEAFF